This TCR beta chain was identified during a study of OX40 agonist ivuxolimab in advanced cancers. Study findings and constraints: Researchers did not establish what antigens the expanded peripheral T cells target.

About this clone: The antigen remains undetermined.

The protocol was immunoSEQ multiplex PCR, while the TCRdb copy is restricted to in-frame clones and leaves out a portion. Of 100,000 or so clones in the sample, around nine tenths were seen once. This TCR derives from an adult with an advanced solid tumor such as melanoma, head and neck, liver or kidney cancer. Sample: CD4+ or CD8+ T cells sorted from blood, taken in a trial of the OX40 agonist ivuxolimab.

The CDR3 nucleotides read TGCGCCAGCAGCTTGGTTACAGGAACGGACAGGGGCTATGGCTACACCTTC. Translating gives CASSLVTGTDRGYGYTF. The chain has TRBV5-1 and TRBJ1-2; 9 nucleotides match TRBD1. Per germline, CDR1 SGHRS and CDR2 YFSETQ. There are 17 residues in the CDR3. The ends lost 0 bases at V and 4 bases at J; junction bases unmatched: 10.